These 18 T cell receptor beta chains were sequenced from one sample in a study of T cell responses to AZD1222 COVID-19 vaccine. The assay was immunoSEQ multiplex PCR, and TCRdb's table has in-frame clones only and misses some. The sample lists about 130,000 clones, about 82% occurring once. The starting material was peripheral blood, obtained on day 0 of AZD1222 vaccination. These receptors all stem from an adult in good health.

The gene calls are TRBV11-2 and TRBJ2-5; TRBD2 is a possible D gene (6 bases). Germline V gene data show CDR1 as SGHAT and CDR2 as FQNNGV. Trimming took off 1 base at V and 2 bases at J, with 17 bases between the two ends. The CDR3 is made up of 17 amino acids. The CDR3 region is CASSLVGAAGSQETQYF. The CDR3 DNA reads as TGTGCCAGCAGCTTAGTGGGAGCTGCGGGATCACAAGAGACCCAGTACTTC.

This chain joins TRBV7-8 and TRBJ1-4; D not certain. CDR3 length: 14 residues. CDR1 is SGHVS and CDR2 is FQNEAQ in the germline V gene. V was pared by 0 bases and J by 8 bases, with 10 bases between. The CDR3 DNA sequence: TGTGCCAGCAGCTTAGCGGGGAGTTGGGAAAAACTGTTTTTT. This codes for CASSLAGSWEKLFF.

This chain connects TRBV28 to TRBJ1-5; D remains ambiguous. Germline V gene lookup returns CDR1 MDHEN and CDR2 SYDVKM. Trimming left V 5 bases short and J 9 bases short, with 8 bases between. This CDR3 is 11 amino acids long. The CDR3 DNA is TGTGCCAGCAGTCACCCTGGGCCCCAGCATTTT. Protein product: CASSHPGPQHF. Using reference TRBV28 and TRBJ1-5 for the parts outside the CDR3, the full variable domain is DVKVTQSSRYLVKRTGEKVFLECVQDMDHENMFWYRQDPGLGLRLIYFSYDVKMKEKGDIPEGYSVSREKKERFSLILESASTNQTSMYLCASSHPGPQHFGDGTRLSIL.

CDR3: CASSLGTSGSRTGTDTQYF. Written as DNA, the CDR3 is TGTGCCAGTAGTTTAGGGACTAGCGGGAGTAGGACCGGCACAGATACGCAGTATTTT. The chain is built from TRBV19 and TRBJ2-3, with 14 bases aligning to TRBD2. V was clipped by 5 bases and J by 1 base; unmatched bases: 11. The CDR3 covers 19 residues. Germline CDR1 LNHDA, CDR2 SQIVND (reference sequence).

V gene TRBV3-1 (or the pseudogene TRBV3-2) combines with J gene TRBJ1-1; 8 positions agree with TRBD1. The CDR3 runs 13 residues. The ends lost 3 bases at V and 8 bases at J; junction bases unmatched: 5. CDR1 and CDR2 (germline): LGHDT, YNNKEL (reference sequence). The CDR3 protein is CASSHLGQGEAFF. CDR3 coding DNA: TGTGCCAGCAGCCACCTCGGACAGGGCGAAGCTTTCTTT.

V and J are TRBV7-6 and TRBJ1-5; perhaps TRBD1 as D (6 bases). The CDR3 is 18 amino acids. The V end was cut by 1 base, the J end by 0 bases, with 16 bases between. CDR1 and CDR2 (germline): SGHVS, FNYEAQ. The CDR3 region has the DNA TGTGCCAGCAGCTTAGTGGAGGGGGGGCTCAATAGCAATCAGCCCCAGCATTTT. This encodes CASSLVEGGLNSNQPQHF.

CDR3 region: CASSMGPGVTEAFF. In DNA, the CDR3 is TGTGCCAGTAGTATGGGACCAGGGGTGACTGAAGCTTTCTTT. This chain uses TRBV19 with TRBJ1-1; TRBD1 is a possible D gene (6 bases). This CDR3 has 14 residues. Germline values: CDR1 LNHDA, CDR2 SQIVND (reference sequence). V was clipped by 3 bases and J by 5 bases, with 13 bases between them.

The chain carries TRBV28 and TRBJ2-7, with a possible D match to TRBD2 (6 bases). The V and J ends lost 3 bases and 4 bases respectively, with 19 bases between them. The CDR3 spans 16 residues. Germline CDR1 is MDHEN and CDR2 is SYDVKM. CDR3 amino acids: CASSFRSTRQQYEQYF. As DNA, the CDR3 is TGTGCCAGCAGTTTTCGTTCGACTAGACAGCAATACGAGCAGTACTTC.

This chain connects TRBV28 to TRBJ1-3; D is perhaps TRBD1 (5 bases). Germline values: CDR1 MDHEN, CDR2 SYDVKM. V was trimmed by 5 bases and J by 0 bases, leaving 14 bases between them. The CDR3 is 16 residues long. The CDR3 here is CASSGGDRSSGNTIYF. As DNA, the CDR3 is TGTGCCAGCAGTGGGGGGGATAGGAGCTCTGGAAACACCATATATTTT. The full variable domain, rest sourced from reference TRBV28 and TRBJ1-3, is DVKVTQSSRYLVKRTGEKVFLECVQDMDHENMFWYRQDPGLGLRLIYFSYDVKMKEKGDIPEGYSVSREKKERFSLILESASTNQTSMYLCASSGGDRSSGNTIYFGEGSWLTVV.

This clone occurred once. The chain is built from TRBV5-4 and TRBJ1-3; D gene unclear. Trimming left V 4 bases short and J 0 bases short, with 14 bases between. Germline assignment: CDR1 SGHNT and CDR2 YYREEE (reference sequence). The length of the CDR3 is 16 residues. The CDR3 protein is CASSPTPSYSGNTIYF. CDR3 nucleotides: TGTGCCAGCAGCCCTACCCCGTCCTACTCTGGAAACACCATATATTTT.

This chain links TRBV9 with TRBJ1-1; D possibly corresponds to TRBD1 (5 bases). The V end was cut by 4 bases, the J end by 1 base, with 8 bases between. Germline V gene sequence: CDR1 SGDLS, CDR2 YYNGEE. CDR3 length: 13 residues. In DNA form, the CDR3 reads TGTGCCAGCAGCTATACAGGGAACACTGAAGCTTTCTTT. Translated: CASSYTGNTEAFF.

This rearrangement joins TRBV6-6 to TRBJ1-6, with D possibly being TRBD1 (5 bases). Germline values: CDR1 MNHNY, CDR2 SVGAGI (reference sequence). The germline V and J ends were trimmed by 2 bases and 8 bases, with 10 bases remaining between them. CDR3 length: 14 amino acids. The CDR3 region is CASSYEGRDSPLHF. CDR3 nucleotides: TGTGCCAGCAGTTACGAAGGCAGGGATTCACCCCTCCACTTT.

The chain uses TRBV11-3 and TRBJ1-1; 7 nucleotides agree with TRBD1. This CDR3 spans 12 amino acids. CDR1 is SGHNT, CDR2 YENEEA, per germline. The junction had 5 bases not matched to a gene; V was cut back by 5 bases and J by 8 bases. The CDR3 DNA sequence: TGTGCCAGCAGCAAAGGGACAGCCGAAGCTTTCTTT. It is translated as CASSKGTAEAFF.

With regard to this clone: Additional DNA sequences in this sample encode the identical CDR3. The CDR3 nucleotides read TGTGCCAGCAGCCAAGTCGAGGGAACTGAAGCTTTCTTT. Protein product: CASSQVEGTEAFF. The rearrangement joins TRBV3-1 (or the pseudogene TRBV3-2) to TRBJ1-1, with D uncertain. This CDR3 has 13 amino acids. The germline V and J ends were trimmed by 1 base and 5 bases, with 8 bases remaining between them. Germline V CDR1 and CDR2: LGHDT, YNNKEL (reference sequence).

This chain uses TRBV28 with TRBJ2-5, with TRBD1 matching 10 bases. Germline CDR1 MDHEN, CDR2 SYDVKM. The CDR3 runs to 16 residues. The V and J ends lost 4 bases and 7 bases, in that order; junction bases with no gene match: 12. This CDR3 reads CASSSPDRGRVGTQYF. For the CDR3, the DNA is TGTGCCAGCAGTTCCCCTGACAGGGGGCGGGTCGGGACCCAGTACTTC.

The V and J genes are TRBV14 and TRBJ2-5; 10 positions agree with TRBD1. Germline assignment: CDR1 SGHDN and CDR2 FVKESK. The junction had 9 bases not matched to a gene; V was cut back by 4 bases and J by 7 bases. The CDR3 contains 15 residues. The CDR3 DNA reads TGTGCCAGCAGCCCACTCGGGACAGGGGTCGGGACCCAGTACTTC. It encodes CASSPLGTGVGTQYF.

V and J are TRBV5-1 and TRBJ1-2; no firm D call. Germline V gives CDR1 SGHRS, CDR2 YFSETQ. The CDR3 is made up of 15 amino acids. V was cut by 4 bases and J by 0 bases, with 13 bases left in between. CDR3 amino acids: CASSLGLDSNYGYTF. CDR3 DNA sequence: TGCGCCAGCAGCCTCGGACTTGACTCTAACTATGGCTACACCTTC.

The CDR3 here is CATSDFPLDEQFF. The CDR3 DNA sequence: TGTGCCACCAGTGATTTCCCACTAGATGAGCAGTTCTTC. The genes are TRBV24-1 and TRBJ2-1; D possibly corresponds to TRBD2 (5 bases). The germline V and J ends were trimmed by 1 base and 8 bases, with 8 bases remaining between them. Germline V gene data show CDR1 as KGHDR and CDR2 as SFDVKD. The CDR3 runs 13 residues.